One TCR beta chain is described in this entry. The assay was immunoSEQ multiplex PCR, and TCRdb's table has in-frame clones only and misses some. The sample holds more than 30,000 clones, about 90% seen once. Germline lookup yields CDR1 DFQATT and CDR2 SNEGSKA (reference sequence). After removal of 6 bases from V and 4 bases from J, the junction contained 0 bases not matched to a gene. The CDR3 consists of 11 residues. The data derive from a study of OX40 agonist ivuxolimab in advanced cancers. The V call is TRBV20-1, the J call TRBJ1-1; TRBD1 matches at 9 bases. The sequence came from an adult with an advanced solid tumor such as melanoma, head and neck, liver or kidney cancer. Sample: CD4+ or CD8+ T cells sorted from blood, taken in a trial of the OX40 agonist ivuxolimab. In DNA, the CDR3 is TGCAGTGCGACAGGGGGCACTGAAGCTTTCTTT. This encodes CSATGGTEAFF.